This TCR beta chain was observed in a study of T cell responses to AZD1222 COVID-19 vaccine. Overall study: It was second doses at about 4 or about 12 weeks that were pooled. Broader study findings: Only six people who got AZD1222 tested seropositive at baseline. Across the whole spike, CD4 TCRs peaked at regions 160-218 and 743-854.

CDR3 length equals 15 residues. CDR1 SGHTA and CDR2 FQGTGA come from the germline V gene. Trimming left V 2 bases short and J 2 bases short, with 13 bases between. The table lists this clone with a few counts. The antigen remains undetermined. The repertoire was sequenced with immunoSEQ multiplex PCR; TCRdb's copy has only in-frame clones and lacks some. The repertoire holds roughly 110,000 clones, with roughly nine tenths as singletons. V is TRBV7-3 and J is TRBJ2-7; D remains unclear. This TCR was recovered from an adult in good health. The sequencing here drew on peripheral blood, taken on day 0 of AZD1222 vaccination. CDR3 loop: CASSLSADPTYEQYF. The CDR3 DNA follows: TGTGCCAGCAGCTTATCGGCAGATCCCACCTACGAGCAGTACTTC. The entire variable domain, with the rest obtained from reference TRBV7-3 and TRBJ2-7, is as follows: GAGVSQTPSNKVTEKGKYVELRCDPISGHTALYWYRQSLGQGPEFLIYFQGTGAADDSGLPNDRFFAVRPEGSVSTLKIQRTERGDSAVYLCASSLSADPTYEQYFGPGTRLTVT.